In its sample, the clone carrying this T cell receptor (beta chain) was seen a few times. Its antigen is not identified. They isolated at least 6 million PBMCs from each sample. Germline CDR1 reads KGHDR; CDR2 reads SFDVKD. CDR3 length: 16 residues. The V end was cut by 4 bases, the J end by 6 bases, with 19 bases between. A second about 7 to 12 cycle PCR used barcoded and J-beta primers. The template-switch adaptor, which had 12 random nucleotides, put a tag on each cDNA molecule. TCRdb used MiXCR to reprocess the 5' RACE reads, holding one entry per CDR3 protein. The sample lists hundreds of thousands of distinct CDR3 sequences; 35% to 50% were seen once. This specimen belongs to a study of blood T cells in healthy people across ages. Notes on the study in general: In the absence of known donor CMV status, changes in expanded clonotypes were possibly confounded.

This clonotype originated in a man of 80 years or more in good health. The chain employs TRBV24-1 and TRBJ2-3, with D perhaps assigned TRBD1 or TRBD2 (5 bases each). Sample: blood. CDR3 in DNA: TGTGCCACCAGTGACAGAACCGGGACCCCTCATGATACGCAGTATTTT. It codes for CATSDRTGTPHDTQYF.